These T cell receptor beta chains were read from a single sample in a study of T cell responses to AZD1222 COVID-19 vaccine. TCRdb keeps only in-frame clones here, not all; method: immunoSEQ multiplex PCR. Among over 100,000 clones listed, about nine tenths were seen once. Specimen: peripheral blood, collected on day 0 of AZD1222 vaccination. These receptors were taken from an adult in good health. CDR3s include the opening cysteine and the closing phenylalanine or tryptophan. D genes are given only for firm matches. Where a row states a size, it is once, few, many or the class of an expanded clone; other rows omit it.

clone_size j_call v_call d_call cdr3_aa cdr3_nt
- TRBJ2-5 TRBV6-5 TRBD2 CASSYAIGEGETQYF TGTGCCAGCAGTTACGCTATAGGGGAGGGGGAGACCCAGTACTTC
- TRBJ2-7 TRBV5-1 TRBD2 CPSSPGGEQGYEQYF TGCCCCAGCAGCCCGGGGGGGGAACAAGGCTACGAGCAGTACTTC
- TRBJ2-3 TRBV25-1 - CASSEYSLTDTQYF TGTGCCAGCAGTGAATATTCACTGACAGATACGCAGTATTTT
- TRBJ2-3 TRBV6-5 - CASRNLAGTDTQYF TGTGCCAGCAGAAACCTGGCCGGCACAGATACGCAGTATTTT
- TRBJ2-1 TRBV7-3 - CASSLIASISDSYNEQFF TGTGCCAGCAGCTTAATTGCGTCTATCTCCGACTCCTACAATGAGCAGTTCTTC
- TRBJ2-7 TRBV6-2/TRBV6-3 TRBD2 CASSYRLAVREQYF TGTGCCAGCAGTTATCGACTAGCAGTGAGAGAGCAGTACTTC
- TRBJ1-4 TRBV19 - CASSMRGGVEKLFF TGTGCCAGTAGTATGCGGGGGGGAGTTGAAAAACTGTTTTTT
- TRBJ1-2 TRBV10-3 - CANSQGIDYGYTF TGTGCCAACTCGCAGGGAATTGACTATGGCTACACCTTC
once TRBJ1-1 TRBV5-4 - CASTTWGNTEAFF TGTGCCAGCACCACTTGGGGGAACACTGAAGCTTTCTTT
- TRBJ1-4 TRBV5-1 TRBD1 CASSSDRVNEKLFF TGCGCCAGCAGTTCTGACAGGGTTAATGAAAAACTGTTTTTT
few TRBJ1-2 TRBV7-9 - CASSPGGRAGYTF TGTGCCAGCAGCCCCGGTGGGAGGGCCGGCTACACCTTC
- TRBJ1-6 TRBV5-5 TRBD1 CASSTGTASSYNSPLHF TGTGCCAGCAGCACCGGGACAGCGAGCTCCTATAATTCACCCCTCCACTTT
- TRBJ2-2 TRBV29-1 - CSALRGAYTGELFF TGCAGTGCTTTAAGGGGGGCGTACACCGGGGAGCTGTTTTTT
- TRBJ2-5 TRBV28 - CASRTTHQTQYF TGTGCCAGCAGAACCACTCACCAGACCCAGTACTTC
- TRBJ1-6 TRBV15 TRBD1 CATSRAGGGSPLHF TGTGCCACCAGCAGAGCAGGGGGTGGTTCACCCCTCCACTTT
- TRBJ2-3 TRBV5-1 TRBD2 CASSPGLAGGITDTQYF TGCGCCAGCAGCCCTGGACTAGCGGGGGGAATCACAGATACGCAGTATTTT
- TRBJ1-1 TRBV10-3 - CAIRMLGGEAEAFF TGTGCCATCAGAATGCTGGGGGGAGAAGCTGAAGCTTTCTTT
- TRBJ2-3 TRBV7-9 TRBD2 CASRRGDGTDTQYF TGTGCCAGCAGGCGGGGGGACGGCACAGATACGCAGTATTTT
- TRBJ2-3 TRBV15 - CATSRAGQPDTDTQYF TGTGCCACCTCCCGGGCCGGCCAGCCTGATACAGATACGCAGTATTTT
- TRBJ1-1 TRBV6-1 - CASSERGPALGEAFF TGTGCCAGCAGTGAAAGGGGACCCGCACTGGGTGAAGCTTTCTTT
- TRBJ1-1 TRBV7-9 - CASSLSGQNTEAFF TGTGCCAGCAGCTTATCCGGACAGAACACTGAAGCTTTCTTT
once TRBJ2-7 TRBV6-2/TRBV6-3 - CASSRPSVYEQYF TGTGCCAGCAGCCGCCCTAGCGTTTACGAGCAGTACTTC
- TRBJ2-3 TRBV20-1 - CSASGRDTQYF TGCAGTGCTAGTGGTAGGGATACGCAGTATTTT
- TRBJ2-1 TRBV9 - CASSVSRAYNEQFF TGTGCCAGCAGCGTGAGTAGGGCCTACAATGAGCAGTTCTTC
- TRBJ2-6 TRBV29-1 - CSVDRRAGANVLTF TGCAGCGTTGACAGACGGGCTGGGGCCAACGTCCTGACTTTC
- TRBJ1-6 TRBV9 TRBD1 CASSGNTGERNSPLHF TGTGCCAGCAGCGGCAATACAGGGGAAAGGAATTCACCCCTCCACTTT
few TRBJ1-1 TRBV7-9 - CASSFTGLNTEAFF TGTGCCAGCAGCTTTACCGGGCTGAACACTGAAGCTTTCTTT
- TRBJ1-2 TRBV27 - CASSFGQGMGYTF TGTGCCAGCAGTTTTGGGCAGGGGATGGGCTACACCTTC
- TRBJ1-3 TRBV11-2 - CASSLVSGSGNTIYF TGTGCCAGCAGCTTAGTTTCAGGATCTGGAAACACCATATATTTT
- TRBJ2-2 TRBV27 - CASSNNRVSGELFF TGTGCCAGCAGTAACAACAGGGTATCCGGGGAGCTGTTTTTT
- TRBJ2-7 TRBV7-8 TRBD2 CASSSAILAGVIYEQYF TGTGCCAGCAGCTCGGCGATACTAGCGGGAGTTATTTACGAGCAGTACTTC
- TRBJ2-5 TRBV5-4 TRBD1 CASSRDRGETQYF TGTGCCAGCAGCAGGGACAGGGGAGAGACCCAGTACTTC
- TRBJ2-5 TRBV19 - CASSIQRQGGIQYF TGTGCCAGTAGTATCCAAAGGCAGGGTGGGATCCAGTACTTC
- TRBJ2-5 TRBV10-3 TRBD1 CAISSNTGDQETQYF TGTGCCATCAGCTCGAACACAGGGGACCAAGAGACCCAGTACTTC
- TRBJ2-2 TRBV27 - CASGGANTGELFF TGTGCCAGCGGGGGAGCGAACACCGGGGAGCTGTTTTTT
- TRBJ2-1 TRBV11-3 TRBD2 CASSLLAGAYNEQFF TGTGCCAGCAGCTTACTAGCGGGGGCGTACAATGAGCAGTTCTTC
- TRBJ2-7 TRBV6-2/TRBV6-3 - CASSYSSEQYF TGTGCCAGCAGTTATTCTAGCGAGCAGTACTTC
- TRBJ1-2 TRBV6-5 - CASSPPGRGYTF TGTGCCAGCAGCCCCCCGGGCCGTGGCTACACCTTC
- TRBJ1-3 TRBV30 - CAWSGGLSSGNTIYF TGTGCCTGGAGTGGTGGTCTGAGCTCTGGAAACACCATATATTTT
- TRBJ1-6 TRBV23-1 - CAPYRNTPLHF TGCGCCCCATACAGGAATACACCCCTCCACTTT
- TRBJ2-7 TRBV18 - CASSPGTLSYEQYF TGTGCCAGCTCACCAGGAACCCTATCCTACGAGCAGTACTTC
- TRBJ2-1 TRBV2 - CASSISREQFF TGTGCCAGCAGTATAAGCAGGGAGCAGTTCTTC
- TRBJ2-2 TRBV27 - CASRRSTEFANTGELFF TGTGCCAGCAGACGCTCGACGGAGTTCGCGAACACCGGGGAGCTGTTTTTT
- TRBJ1-1 TRBV19 - CASSQGRGFEAFF TGTGCCAGTAGTCAGGGAAGGGGGTTCGAAGCTTTCTTT
- TRBJ1-3 TRBV9 TRBD1 CASSSPTGQTYNSGNTIYF TGTGCCAGCAGCTCACCTACGGGACAGACTTATAACTCTGGAAACACCATATATTTT
- TRBJ1-3 TRBV6-5 - CASSYLGPSSGNTIYF TGTGCCAGCAGTTACTTGGGGCCCTCCTCTGGAAACACCATATATTTT
- TRBJ1-1 TRBV6-6 TRBD1 CASSEGARGEAFF TGTGCCAGCAGCGAGGGGGCTCGGGGTGAAGCTTTCTTT
- TRBJ1-2 TRBV6-5 - CASSYADRPAKGGYTF TGTGCCAGCAGTTACGCCGACAGACCAGCCAAGGGTGGCTACACCTTC
few TRBJ1-2 TRBV16 - CASSQYRPGTANYGYTF TGTGCCAGCAGCCAATACCGGCCTGGCACCGCTAACTATGGCTACACCTTC
once TRBJ2-3 TRBV6-2/TRBV6-3 - CASSYRRLSADTQYF TGTGCCAGCAGTTACCGGCGGCTGTCGGCAGATACGCAGTATTTT
- TRBJ1-1 TRBV19 - CASSSKIGQLNTEAFF TGTGCCAGTAGTAGCAAGATCGGACAGTTGAACACTGAAGCTTTCTTT
- TRBJ1-2 TRBV10-3 - CAISETTGDYGYTF TGTGCCATCAGTGAGACGACCGGCGACTATGGCTACACCTTC
- TRBJ1-2 TRBV6-2/TRBV6-3 TRBD1 CASSYSPLDRAFYYGYTF TGTGCCAGCAGTTACTCGCCGCTAGACAGGGCTTTTTACTATGGCTACACCTTC
- TRBJ2-2 TRBV4-2 - CATSSRVGELFF TGTGCCACCTCATCTAGGGTCGGGGAGCTGTTTTTT
- TRBJ1-2 TRBV7-2 TRBD1 CASSFPDREYSYTF TGTGCCAGCAGCTTCCCAGACAGGGAGTACAGCTACACCTTC